This TCR beta chain was captured in a study of shared clonotypes between healthy human individuals. Study details: A donor's plate count was three for CD4 naive and three for CD4 memory; CD8 naive had two and CD8 memory one.

CD4+ cells underwent separation, giving CD45RA+ naive and CD45RA-negative memory subsets. The sample holds one count of this clone. No antigen is known for it. In the authors' methods: ImmunoSEQ supplied junction-only sequences lacking quality scores, so filtering was different. Profiling relied on immunoSEQ multiplex PCR, and the TCRdb table lists in-frame clones only, not all of them. From that table come the V and J calls and clone size; the DNA was used to work out D and trimming. The sample has roughly 2 million clones; about 95% are singletons. The CDR3 loop spans 19 amino acids. Germline V gene lookup returns CDR1 LNHDA and CDR2 SQIVND (reference sequence). V lost 0 bases and J 0 bases, leaving 18 bases between the germline ends. Study outcomes and limitations: Naive CD4 clonotypes were shared across a handful of donors at about 5.2%.

This TCR came from a young man in good health. Sequencing was done on a sample of naive CD4+ T cells sorted from blood. Subset described: CD45RA+ positively selected. This sequence joins TRBV19 and TRBJ2-1, with D maybe TRBD2 (6 bases). The CDR3 is CASSIDLLAWNDSYNEQFF. The CDR3 nucleotides read TGTGCCAGTAGTATAGATCTACTAGCATGGAATGACTCCTACAATGAGCAGTTCTTC. Using reference TRBV19 and TRBJ2-1 for the parts outside the CDR3, the full variable domain is DGGITQSPKYLFRKEGQNVTLSCEQNLNHDAMYWYRQDPGQGLRLIYYSQIVNDFQKGDIAEGYSVSREKKESFPLTVTSAQKNPTAFYLCASSIDLLAWNDSYNEQFFGPGTRLTVL.